Each of the 13 T cell receptor beta chains below was sequenced from the same sample in a study of cytomegalovirus exposure and HLA in healthy donors. The PCR ran on 60 Vbeta and 13 Jbeta primers. Profiled with immunoSEQ multiplex PCR; TCRdb holds only in-frame clones, not every one. The top ten clones hold about 1.6% of a sample with some 120,000 clones, about 63% of them seen once. Sequencing used PBMCs. These receptors all stem from a man aged 30 to 39 in good health and CMV-seropositive.

The chain carries TRBV28 and TRBJ1-2, with 7 bases identical to TRBD1. Unmatched junction bases numbered 8, after V lost 1 base and J lost 3 bases. Per germline, CDR1 MDHEN and CDR2 SYDVKM. CDR3 length equals 16 residues. The CDR3 DNA sequence: TGTGCCAGCAGTTTATTCGGCGACAGGGAGTACTATGGCTACACCTTC. Translating it yields CASSLFGDREYYGYTF.

The chain links TRBV6-5 to TRBJ1-1; no reliable D call. V was cut by 2 bases and J by 4 bases, with 17 bases left in between. The CDR3 has 16 residues. CDR1 and CDR2 from the germline V gene are MNHEY and SVGAGI. CDR3 amino acids: CASSYLGAAGGTEAFF. The CDR3 DNA reads as TGTGCCAGCAGTTACCTGGGAGCGGCAGGAGGCACTGAAGCTTTCTTT.

V gene TRBV4-3 combines with J gene TRBJ2-3; 16 positions match TRBD2. V lost 1 base and J lost 9; bases outside the gene matches: 4. CDR3 length equals 16 residues. Germline V CDR1 and CDR2: LGHNA, YSLEER. The CDR3 nucleotides are TGCGCCAGCAGCCAAGTCGGGACTAGCGGGAGGGGGACGCAGTATTTT. It translates to CASSQVGTSGRGTQYF.

The rearrangement links TRBV28 to TRBJ1-5; D remains unclear. The CDR3 is made up of 16 amino acids. Germline loops: CDR1 MDHEN, CDR2 SYDVKM. Trimming pared 1 base from V and 1 base from J, leaving 11 bases between. The chain's CDR3 is CASSLSVRASNQPQHF. Here the CDR3 DNA reads TGTGCCAGCAGTTTATCGGTGAGAGCGAGCAATCAGCCCCAGCATTTT.

There are a few counts of this clone. The V call is TRBV18, the J call TRBJ1-1, with a tentative D call TRBD1 (5 bases). CDR1 is KGHSH and CDR2 is LQKENI in the germline V gene. The CDR3 is 16 amino acids. Trimming cost V 6 bases and J 1 base, with 18 bases left between them. This CDR3 is CASSSTLGAWNTEAFF. The CDR3 DNA reads as TGTGCCAGCTCCTCTACCTTAGGGGCTTGGAACACTGAAGCTTTCTTT.

This chain joins TRBV27 and TRBJ2-5; maybe TRBD2 (5 bases). V was clipped by 2 bases and J by 0 bases, with 7 bases between them. Germline values: CDR1 MNHEY, CDR2 SMNVEV (reference sequence). The CDR3 consists of 14 residues. The CDR3 DNA sequence: TGTGCCAGCAGTTTAATCGGGAACCAAGAGACCCAGTACTTC. It codes for CASSLIGNQETQYF.

V gene TRBV11-1 combines with J gene TRBJ1-1, with TRBD1 identical over 10 bases. Trimming removed 5 bases from V and 6 bases from J; junction bases left unmatched: 6. CDR3 size: 14 residues. CDR1 is SGHAT and CDR2 is FQDESV in the germline V gene (reference sequence). The CDR3, as DNA: TGTGCCAGCAGCCCGGGACAGGGGTGGGCTGAAGCTTTCTTT. Translation: CASSPGQGWAEAFF.

This chain connects TRBV2 to TRBJ1-4; no firm D call. The CDR3 loop spans 13 amino acids. Germline V CDR1 and CDR2: SNHLY, FYNNEI. V lost 6 bases and J 4 bases, leaving 9 bases between the germline ends. The CDR3 DNA reads as TGTGCCAGCAGCTGGACTGATAATGAAAAACTGTTTTTT. Its protein is CASSWTDNEKLFF. Full variable domain (missing parts from reference TRBV2 and TRBJ1-4): EPEVTQTPSHQVTQMGQEVILRCVPISNHLYFYWYRQILGQKVEFLVSFYNNEISEKSEIFDDQFSVERPDGSNFTLKIRSTKLEDSAMYFCASSWTDNEKLFFGSGTQLSVL.

V and J are TRBV11-2 and TRBJ2-3; tentatively, D is TRBD2 (6 bases). The V gene's germline CDR1 is SGHAT and CDR2 FQNNGV. The CDR3 length is 14 residues. Trimming removed 2 bases at V and 6 bases at J, with 12 bases between. CDR3 region: CASSLKGGMDTQYF. DNA for the CDR3: TGTGCCAGCAGCTTAAAGGGAGGCATGGATACGCAGTATTTT. Combining the CDR3 with reference TRBV11-2 and TRBJ2-3 gives the whole variable domain EAGVAQSPRYKIIEKRQSVAFWCNPISGHATLYWYQQILGQGPKLLIQFQNNGVVDDSQLPKDRFSAERLKGVDSTLKIQPAKLEDSAVYLCASSLKGGMDTQYFGPGTRLTVL.

The chain has TRBV2 and TRBJ1-2, with 8 bases matching TRBD1. The V gene end was trimmed by 3 bases and the J gene end by 3 bases; junction bases not matched to a gene: 6. The CDR3 is made up of 15 amino acids. The germline gives CDR1 SNHLY, CDR2 FYNNEI. As DNA, the CDR3 is TGTGCCAGCAGTGAGATGGACAGGGTGCACTATGGCTACACCTTC. The encoded protein is CASSEMDRVHYGYTF.

The chain combines TRBV9 with TRBJ2-1; 8 bases fit TRBD2. The germline V gene encodes CDR1 SGDLS and CDR2 YYNGEE. The CDR3 runs 15 residues. Trimming removed 0 bases from V and 8 bases from J; junction bases left unmatched: 7. The CDR3: CASSVAGGVIHEQFF. The CDR3 region has the DNA TGTGCCAGCAGCGTAGCGGGAGGGGTTATCCATGAGCAGTTCTTC.

CDR3 nucleotides: TGTGCCAGCAGCCCCTTAGCGGGAGGATCCGGGGAGCTGTTTTTT. It yields the protein CASSPLAGGSGELFF. This chain links TRBV9 with TRBJ2-2; 10 bases map to TRBD2. Germline CDR1 reads SGDLS; CDR2 reads YYNGEE. The CDR3 consists of 15 residues. After removal of 4 bases from V and 6 bases from J, the junction contained 6 bases not matched to a gene.

This clone came up a few times. The chain links TRBV5-1 to TRBJ2-3; no clear D. CDR1 SGHRS and CDR2 YFSETQ come from the germline V gene. Trimming removed 0 bases from V and 2 bases from J, with 7 bases in between. CDR3 size: 14 residues. DNA for the CDR3: TGCGCCAGCAGCTTGGGAGACACCACAGATACGCAGTATTTT. Protein: CASSLGDTTDTQYF. Full variable domain (rest looked up from reference TRBV5-1 and TRBJ2-3): KAGVTQTPRYLIKTRGQQVTLSCSPISGHRSVSWYQQTPGQGLQFLFEYFSETQRNKGNFPGRFSGRQFSNSRSEMNVSTLELGDSALYLCASSLGDTTDTQYFGPGTRLTVL.